This T cell receptor beta chain comes out of a study of identical twins. Study-level results: Models underestimated out-of-frame TCR alpha sharing in monozygotic twins.

Points on this clonotype: The antigen remains undetermined.

A single record per CDR3 protein comes from TCRdb applying MiXCR to the 5' RACE reads. The sample holds 450,000 or so distinct CDR3 sequences, roughly an eighth seen once. There were only healthy Caucasians among the donors. Trimming cost V 3 bases and J 0 bases, with 9 bases left between them. The CDR3 covers 15 residues. CDR1 SEHNR and CDR2 FQNEAQ come from the germline V gene (reference sequence). This same sample was also part of a study on yellow fever vaccine responses in identical twins.

The chain joins TRBV7-9 to TRBJ2-1; maybe TRBD1 (6 bases). Sequenced sample: CD4+ T cells sorted from blood. This TCR was recovered from a young woman in good health. CDR3 coding DNA: TGTGCCAGCAGCTTCCAGGGGAGCTCCTACAATGAGCAGTTCTTC. Translating it yields CASSFQGSSYNEQFF.